The 28 T cell receptor beta chains given below trace back to one sample, sequenced in a study of shared clonotypes between healthy human individuals. Clones were read by immunoSEQ multiplex PCR, and TCRdb kept only the in-frame ones, dropping some. The repertoire holds just over 2,000,000 clones, with approximately 95% as singletons. Input material: naive CD4+ T cells sorted from blood. Subset indicated: CD45RA+ positively selected. All receptors come from a man aged 18 to 30 in good health.

This sequence joins TRBV5-4 and TRBJ2-7; possibly TRBD1 for D (6 bases). There are 14 residues in the CDR3. Germline CDR1 SGHNT, CDR2 YYREEE (reference sequence). Trimming took off 5 bases at V and 3 bases at J, with 15 bases between the two ends. The CDR3 nucleotides read TGTGCCAGCAGACTACAGGGATTCGGCTACGAGCAGTACTTC. This gives the protein CASRLQGFGYEQYF.

Note on this clone: Its ends do not fully match the called genes, so a read error is possible. The chain couples TRBV10-2 to TRBJ1-2, with a possible D match to TRBD1 (6 bases). The length of the CDR3 is 16 residues. Germline V gives CDR1 WSHSY, CDR2 SAAADI. Here the CDR3 reads CASSDIRGVLRYGYTF. The CDR3, as DNA: TGTGCCAGCAGTGACATTAGGGGGGTGTTACGCTATGGCTACACCTTC.

The chain's CDR3 is CASGMGPYEQYF. The DNA for the CDR3 is TGTGCCAGTGGCATGGGGCCCTACGAGCAGTACTTC. The J gene is TRBJ2-7, the V gene TRBV19; D is possibly TRBD1 (5 bases). The CDR3 spans 12 residues. Germline CDR1 reads LNHDA; CDR2 reads SQIVND (reference sequence). V was trimmed by 8 bases and J by 2 bases, leaving 10 bases between them.

The chain employs TRBV28 and TRBJ1-6; weak D call: TRBD1 (5 bases). The V end lost 3 bases, the J end lost 6 bases, and 15 bases lay between the germline ends. Germline V gene lookup returns CDR1 MDHEN and CDR2 SYDVKM. The CDR3 has 16 amino acids. This CDR3 reads CASSFARRGTNSPLHF. The CDR3 DNA reads TGTGCCAGCAGTTTTGCCCGAAGGGGTACTAATTCACCCCTCCACTTT.

This sequence joins TRBV4-3 and TRBJ2-7; TRBD2 is a possible D gene (6 bases). Germline V gene data show CDR1 as LGHNA and CDR2 as YSLEER. The V and J ends lost 5 bases and 6 bases respectively, with 17 bases between them. This CDR3 has 14 amino acids. CDR3 in amino acids: CASSAGTPPGEQYF. The CDR3, as DNA: TGCGCCAGCAGCGCGGGAACACCTCCCGGCGAGCAGTACTTC.

The rearrangement uses TRBV5-1 and TRBJ1-6, with 7 bases aligning to TRBD1. V was pared by 2 bases and J by 10 bases, with 12 bases of the junction left unmatched. Germline lookup yields CDR1 SGHRS and CDR2 YFSETQ. CDR3 length: 16 residues. CDR3 in amino acids: CASSFGGQAGGSPLHF. The CDR3 DNA sequence: TGCGCCAGCAGCTTTGGCGGACAGGCTGGGGGGTCACCCCTCCACTTT.

The chain carries TRBV11-2 and TRBJ2-1; 8 nucleotides line up with TRBD2. The V gene's germline CDR1 is SGHAT and CDR2 FQNNGV. V lost 2 bases to trimming and J lost 4 bases; unmatched junction nucleotides: 7. This CDR3 is built from 16 residues. The CDR3 reads CASSLFLSGGYNEQFF. For the CDR3, the DNA is TGTGCCAGCAGCTTATTTCTCAGCGGGGGTTACAATGAGCAGTTCTTC.

This chain links TRBV9 with TRBJ2-3; D is tentatively TRBD1 or TRBD2 (6 bases each). The V gene's germline CDR1 is SGDLS and CDR2 YYNGEE. Trimming took off 3 bases at V and 2 bases at J, with 22 bases between the two ends. This CDR3 is built from 18 residues. CDR3 nucleotides: TGTGCCAGCAGCGCCGGTACGCCCTGGGGGGCGATCACAGATACGCAGTATTTT. Residues: CASSAGTPWGAITDTQYF.

This chain uses TRBV4-1 with TRBJ1-5, with a tentative D call TRBD1 (6 bases). With 2 bases removed from V and 4 bases from J, the gap between germline ends came to 12 bases. CDR1 and CDR2 (germline): MGHRA, YSYEKL. This CDR3 is built from 15 residues. CDR3 sequence: CASSQPTGSNQPQHF. As DNA, the CDR3 is TGCGCCAGCAGCCAACCTACAGGGTCTAATCAGCCCCAGCATTTT.

This sequence joins TRBV9 and TRBJ1-1; 8 bases map to TRBD1. This CDR3 contains 15 residues. The V segment lost 4 bases and the J segment 1 base; nucleotides outside the gene matches: 6. From germline, CDR1 is SGDLS and CDR2 YYNGEE. In DNA form, the CDR3 reads TGTGCCAGCAGCCCACCGGGACAGGAGAACACTGAAGCTTTCTTT. It encodes CASSPPGQENTEAFF. Full variable domain (missing parts from reference TRBV9 and TRBJ1-1): DSGVTQTPKHLITATGQRVTLRCSPRSGDLSVYWYQQSLDQGLQFLIQYYNGEERAKGNILERFSAQQFPDLHSELNLSSLELGDSALYFCASSPPGQENTEAFFGQGTRLTVV.

The CDR3 loop reads CATNPGGKGADTQYF. In DNA form, the CDR3 reads TGTGCCACCAACCCGGGCGGGAAGGGCGCAGATACGCAGTATTTT. V and J are TRBV15 and TRBJ2-3; a possible D gene is TRBD2 (6 bases). The CDR3 runs 15 residues. V lost 7 bases and J lost 4, with 18 bases in between. Germline loops: CDR1 LNHNV, CDR2 YYDKDF (reference sequence).

The chain uses TRBV7-9 and TRBJ1-1; D is uncertain. Germline values: CDR1 SEHNR, CDR2 FQNEAQ (reference sequence). The V and J ends lost 6 bases and 4 bases respectively, with 18 bases between them. This CDR3 region has 15 residues. CDR3 in amino acids: CASRERSGLGTEAFF. As DNA, the CDR3 is TGTGCCAGCAGAGAGAGGTCAGGATTAGGCACTGAAGCTTTCTTT.

This chain joins TRBV6-1 and TRBJ1-1; 8 bases match TRBD1. The CDR3 sequence is 15 residues long. Per the germline V gene, CDR1 is MNHNS and CDR2 is SASEGT. The trim removed 5 bases at V and 6 bases at J, leaving 11 bases unmatched. The CDR3 is CASSPRTGSYSEAFF. CDR3 in DNA: TGTGCCAGCAGTCCTCGGACAGGGTCTTATTCTGAAGCTTTCTTT.

Comment on this clone: Sequence at one end of the junction differs from germline and may be a read error. The chain recombines TRBV11-2 with TRBJ1-5; no firm D call. The CDR3 is 16 amino acids. Germline loops: CDR1 SGHAT, CDR2 FQNNGV. Here the CDR3 reads CASSLDLIQSNRPQHF. The CDR3 DNA reads TGTGCCAGCAGCTTAGATCTAATACAGTCAAATCGGCCCCAGCATTTT.

This clone was picked up one time. This chain uses TRBV7-3 with TRBJ2-3; weak D call: TRBD1 (6 bases). The CDR3 totals 13 residues. Trimming pared 6 bases from V and 5 bases from J, leaving 12 bases between. Per germline, CDR1 SGHTA and CDR2 FQGTGA. CDR3 in DNA: TGTGCCAGCAGGAAGGGGGTAGGAGATACGCAGTATTTT. Translating gives CASRKGVGDTQYF.

V is TRBV10-3 and J is TRBJ2-3; 7 bases agree with TRBD2. CDR3 length: 15 residues. Germline trimming cut 3 bases from V and 3 bases from J; bases unmatched to any gene: 6. Germline CDR1 and CDR2: ENHRY and SYGVKD. CDR3 bases: TGTGCCATCAGTGACGGCGGCGGGGGTACAGATACGCAGTATTTT. This gives the protein CAISDGGGGTDTQYF.

V gene TRBV7-8 combines with J gene TRBJ2-7, with TRBD2 identical over 10 bases. The trim removed 6 bases at V and 0 bases at J, leaving 5 bases unmatched. The CDR3 extends over 15 amino acids. Germline CDR1 reads SGHVS; CDR2 reads FQNEAQ. In DNA form, the CDR3 reads TGTGCCAGCAGGAGCGGGGGGGAAAGCTCCTACGAGCAGTACTTC. Encoded protein: CASRSGGESSYEQYF.

This chain uses TRBV6-6 with TRBJ1-5; D call uncertain. This CDR3 region has 14 residues. Germline V lookup: CDR1 MNHNY, CDR2 SVGAGI (reference sequence). V lost 7 bases to trimming and J lost 1 base, with 11 bases between them. As DNA, the CDR3 is TGTGCCAGCAATCGAGAAAAGAGCAATCAGCCCCAGCATTTT. Translated: CASNREKSNQPQHF.

Only one count was recorded for this clone. This sequence joins TRBV7-6 and TRBJ2-3; D is unresolved. The J call may be in error: the DNA end matches TRBJ1-5 better. The CDR3 totals 16 residues. Germline V lookup: CDR1 SGHVS, CDR2 FNYEAQ. For the CDR3, the DNA is TGTGCCAGCAGCTCGGGTTTTGGCGGGTTTTCAGATACGCAGCATTTT. This gives the protein CASSSGFGGFSDTQHF.

This chain uses TRBV4-1 with TRBJ2-1; D is ambiguous. This CDR3 is built from 16 residues. V gave up 0 bases and J gave up 3 bases, with 12 bases separating them. Germline lookup yields CDR1 MGHRA and CDR2 YSYEKL. The CDR3 here is CASSQDQSRYYNEQFF. The CDR3 nucleotides read TGCGCCAGCAGCCAAGATCAGAGTAGATACTACAATGAGCAGTTCTTC.

Only one count was recorded for this clone. V gene TRBV27 combines with J gene TRBJ1-5; TRBD1 matches 9 bases. Germline CDR1 is MNHEY and CDR2 is SMNVEV (reference sequence). The CDR3 contains 14 residues. V lost 8 bases and J lost 1; bases outside the gene matches: 3. The CDR3 nucleotides read TGTGCCAGCCCGGGGACAGGGAGCAATCAGCCCCAGCATTTT. Translation gives CASPGTGSNQPQHF.

The chain has TRBV9 and TRBJ2-7; D tentatively reads TRBD1 or TRBD2 (6 bases each). The V gene lost 0 bases and the J gene lost 3 bases, with 16 bases spanning the gap. The CDR3 consists of 16 residues. Germline CDR1 SGDLS, CDR2 YYNGEE. CDR3 in amino acids: CASSVATGASGYEQYF. In nucleotides, the CDR3 is TGTGCCAGCAGCGTAGCTACGGGGGCGTCAGGCTACGAGCAGTACTTC.

This chain connects TRBV2 to TRBJ2-3, with TRBD1 matching over 10 bases. Germline CDR1 and CDR2: SNHLY and FYNNEI. This CDR3 spans 15 amino acids. The V and J ends lost 4 bases and 1 base, in that order; junction bases with no gene match: 2. The CDR3 spells CASSVGTGGTDTQYF. CDR3 DNA sequence: TGTGCCAGCAGTGTCGGGACAGGGGGCACAGATACGCAGTATTTT.

V gene TRBV10-3 combines with J gene TRBJ2-3; possibly TRBD1 for D (5 bases). CDR1 is ENHRY and CDR2 is SYGVKD in the germline V gene. V lost 7 bases and J 5 bases, leaving 13 bases between the germline ends. This CDR3 comprises 13 residues. CDR3 DNA: TGTGCCATCACGCGACAACAGGAAGATACGCAGTATTTT. This gives the protein CAITRQQEDTQYF.

This sequence joins TRBV5-5 and TRBJ2-7; unclear D gene. This CDR3 spans 12 amino acids. Trimming stripped 3 bases from V and 4 bases from J, with 8 bases between. CDR1 and CDR2 (germline): SGHKS, YYEKEE (reference sequence). The CDR3 DNA sequence: TGTGCCAGCAGCTCGGACCTATACGAGCAGTACTTC. Translated: CASSSDLYEQYF.

The CDR3, as DNA: TGTGCCAGTAGTATGGGATCTATCACAGATACGCAGTATTTT. Its protein product is CASSMGSITDTQYF. J is TRBJ2-3 and V is TRBV19; the D is unclear. The germline gives CDR1 LNHDA, CDR2 SQIVND (reference sequence). CDR3 length: 14 residues. With 3 bases removed from V and 2 bases from J, the gap between germline ends came to 9 bases.

The chain is built from TRBV7-2 and TRBJ2-3; the D gene is possibly TRBD2 (7 bases). Germline V CDR1 and CDR2: SGHTA, FQGNSA. The CDR3 is 16 residues long. The V gene lost 0 bases and the J gene lost 5 bases, with 15 bases spanning the gap. CDR3 DNA sequence: TGTGCCAGCAGCTTAGCGGGGGGGCCCTCTGGAGATACGCAGTATTTT. Residues: CASSLAGGPSGDTQYF. Based on the CDR3 plus reference TRBV7-2 and TRBJ2-3, the full variable domain is GAGVSQSPSNKVTEKGKDVELRCDPISGHTALYWYRQSLGQGLEFLIYFQGNSAPDKSGLPSDRFSAERTGGSVSTLTIQRTQQEDSAVYLCASSLAGGPSGDTQYFGPGTRLTVL.

Points on this clone: Other DNA sequences from this sample encode an identical CDR3 as well. The chain recombines TRBV6-5 with TRBJ2-7; D is unclear. Germline-derived CDR1 and CDR2 are MNHEY and SVGAGI. The V gene lost 4 bases and the J gene lost 4 bases, with 5 bases spanning the gap. The CDR3 has 11 amino acids. The CDR3 sequence: CASSSVYEQYF. CDR3 DNA: TGTGCCAGCAGTTCAGTTTACGAGCAGTACTTC.